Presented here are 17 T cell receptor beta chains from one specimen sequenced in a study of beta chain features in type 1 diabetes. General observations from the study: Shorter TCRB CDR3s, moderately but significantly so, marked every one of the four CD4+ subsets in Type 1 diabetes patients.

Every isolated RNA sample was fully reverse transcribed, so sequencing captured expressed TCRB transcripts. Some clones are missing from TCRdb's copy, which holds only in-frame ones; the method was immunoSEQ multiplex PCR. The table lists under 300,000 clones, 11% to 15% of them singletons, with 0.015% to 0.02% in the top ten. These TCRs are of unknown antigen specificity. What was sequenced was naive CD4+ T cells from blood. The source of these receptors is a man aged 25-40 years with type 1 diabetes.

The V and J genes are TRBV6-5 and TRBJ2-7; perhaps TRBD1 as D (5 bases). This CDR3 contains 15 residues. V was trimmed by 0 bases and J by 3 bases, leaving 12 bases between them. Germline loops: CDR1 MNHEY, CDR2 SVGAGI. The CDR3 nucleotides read TGTGCCAGCAGTTACTCGGCAGGGCCGGACTACGAGCAGTACTTC. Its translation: CASSYSAGPDYEQYF.

The CDR3 loop is CASRPQGSSYNEQFF. CDR3 in DNA: TGTGCCAGTAGGCCTCAGGGAAGCTCCTACAATGAGCAGTTCTTC. The rearrangement links TRBV19 to TRBJ2-1, with D possibly being TRBD1 (5 bases). The germline V gene encodes CDR1 LNHDA and CDR2 SQIVND (reference sequence). V was pared by 6 bases and J by 0 bases, with 12 bases between. The CDR3 length is 15 residues.

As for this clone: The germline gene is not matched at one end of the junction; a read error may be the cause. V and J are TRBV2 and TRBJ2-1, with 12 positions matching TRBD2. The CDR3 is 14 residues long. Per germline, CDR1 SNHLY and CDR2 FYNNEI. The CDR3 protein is CASSEGLAGNEQFF. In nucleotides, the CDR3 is TGTGCCAGCAGCGAAGGACTAGCGGGGAATGAGCAGTTCTTC.

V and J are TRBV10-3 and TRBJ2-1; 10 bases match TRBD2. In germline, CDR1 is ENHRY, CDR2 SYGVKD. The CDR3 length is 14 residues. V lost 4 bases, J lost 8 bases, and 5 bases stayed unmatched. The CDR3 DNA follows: TGTGCCATCAGTGGGCTAGCGGGGGAGGATGAGCAGTTCTTC. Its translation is CAISGLAGEDEQFF.

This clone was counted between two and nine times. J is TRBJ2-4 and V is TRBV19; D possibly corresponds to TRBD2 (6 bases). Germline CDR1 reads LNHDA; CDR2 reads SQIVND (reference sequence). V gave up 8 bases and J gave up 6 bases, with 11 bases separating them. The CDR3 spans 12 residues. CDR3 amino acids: CASRDLLNIQYF. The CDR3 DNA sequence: TGTGCCAGTCGGGACTTATTAAACATTCAGTACTTC.

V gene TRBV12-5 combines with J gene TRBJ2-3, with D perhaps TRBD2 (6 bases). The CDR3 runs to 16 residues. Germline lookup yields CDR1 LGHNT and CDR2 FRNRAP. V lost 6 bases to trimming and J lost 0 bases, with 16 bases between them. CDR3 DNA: TGTGCTAGTGGGACCAACGGCGGGATAAGCACAGATACGCAGTATTTT. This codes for CASGTNGGISTDTQYF. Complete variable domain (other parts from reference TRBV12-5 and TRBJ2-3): DARVTQTPRHKVTEMGQEVTMRCQPILGHNTVFWYRQTMMQGLELLAYFRNRAPLDDSGMPKDRFSAEMPDATLATLKIQPSEPRDSAVYFCASGTNGGISTDTQYFGPGTRLTVL.

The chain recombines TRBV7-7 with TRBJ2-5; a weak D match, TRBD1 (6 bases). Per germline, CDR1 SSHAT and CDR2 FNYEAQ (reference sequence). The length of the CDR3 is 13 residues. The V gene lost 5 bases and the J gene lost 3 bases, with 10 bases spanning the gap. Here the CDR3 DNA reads TGTGCCAGCAGCCGGGGACAAGAAGAGACCCAGTACTTC. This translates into CASSRGQEETQYF.

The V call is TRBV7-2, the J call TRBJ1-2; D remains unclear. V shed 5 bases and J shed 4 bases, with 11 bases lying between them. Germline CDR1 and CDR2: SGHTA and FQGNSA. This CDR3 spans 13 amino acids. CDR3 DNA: TGTGCCAGCAGCAATGGAGCTTCCTATGGCTACACCTTC. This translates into CASSNGASYGYTF.

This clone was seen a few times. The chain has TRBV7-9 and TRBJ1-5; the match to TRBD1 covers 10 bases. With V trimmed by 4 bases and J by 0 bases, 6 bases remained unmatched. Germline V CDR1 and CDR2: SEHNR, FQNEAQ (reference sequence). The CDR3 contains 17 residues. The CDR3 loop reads CASSSGTGANSNQPQHF. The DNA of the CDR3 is TGTGCCAGCAGCTCGGGGACAGGGGCTAATAGCAATCAGCCCCAGCATTTT.

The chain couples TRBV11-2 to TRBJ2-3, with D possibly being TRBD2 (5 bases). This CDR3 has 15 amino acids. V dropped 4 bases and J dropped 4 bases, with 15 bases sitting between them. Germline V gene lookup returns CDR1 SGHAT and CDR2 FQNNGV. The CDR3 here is CASSSSGDRADTQYF. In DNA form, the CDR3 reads TGTGCCAGCAGCTCCTCCGGGGATAGAGCAGATACGCAGTATTTT.

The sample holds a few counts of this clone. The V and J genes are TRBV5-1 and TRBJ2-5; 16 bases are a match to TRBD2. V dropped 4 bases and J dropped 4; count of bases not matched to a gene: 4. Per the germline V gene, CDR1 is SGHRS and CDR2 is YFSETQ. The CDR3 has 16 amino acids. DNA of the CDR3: TGCGCCAGCAGCCCGGGACTAGCGGGAGGGCCAGAGACCCAGTACTTC. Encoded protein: CASSPGLAGGPETQYF.

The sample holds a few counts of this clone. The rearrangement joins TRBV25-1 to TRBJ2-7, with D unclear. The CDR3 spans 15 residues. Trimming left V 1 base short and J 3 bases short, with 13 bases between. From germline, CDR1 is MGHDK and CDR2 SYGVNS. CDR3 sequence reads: CASSESAPYSYEQYF. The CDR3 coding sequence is TGTGCCAGCAGTGAATCCGCCCCCTACAGCTACGAGCAGTACTTC.

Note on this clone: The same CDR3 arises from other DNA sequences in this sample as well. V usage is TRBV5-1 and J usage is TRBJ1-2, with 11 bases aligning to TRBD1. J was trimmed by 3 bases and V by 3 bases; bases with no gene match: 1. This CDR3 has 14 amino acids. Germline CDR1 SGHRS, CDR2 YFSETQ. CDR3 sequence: CASSSGQGDYGYTF. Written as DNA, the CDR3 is TGCGCCAGCAGCTCGGGACAGGGGGACTATGGCTACACCTTC. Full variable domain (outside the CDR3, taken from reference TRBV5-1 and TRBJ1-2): KAGVTQTPRYLIKTRGQQVTLSCSPISGHRSVSWYQQTPGQGLQFLFEYFSETQRNKGNFPGRFSGRQFSNSRSEMNVSTLELGDSALYLCASSSGQGDYGYTFGSGTRLTVV.

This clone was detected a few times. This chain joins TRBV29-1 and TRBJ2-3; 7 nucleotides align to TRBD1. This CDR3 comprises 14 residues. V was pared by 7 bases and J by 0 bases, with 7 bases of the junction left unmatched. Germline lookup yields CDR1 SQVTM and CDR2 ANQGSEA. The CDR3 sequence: CSASGTASTDTQYF. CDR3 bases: TGCAGCGCTTCCGGGACAGCGAGCACAGATACGCAGTATTTT.

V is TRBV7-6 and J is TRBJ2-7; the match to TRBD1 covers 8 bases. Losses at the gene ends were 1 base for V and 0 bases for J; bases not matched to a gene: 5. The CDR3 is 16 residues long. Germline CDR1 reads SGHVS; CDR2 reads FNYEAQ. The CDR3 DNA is TGTGCCAGCAGCTTAGGAGGGACAGGCAGCTCCTACGAGCAGTACTTC. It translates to CASSLGGTGSSYEQYF.

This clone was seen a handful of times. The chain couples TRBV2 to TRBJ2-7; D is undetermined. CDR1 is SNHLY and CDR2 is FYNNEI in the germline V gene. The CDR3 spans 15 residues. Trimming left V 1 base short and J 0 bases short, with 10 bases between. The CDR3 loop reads CASSEDEDSSYEQYF. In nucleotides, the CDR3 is TGTGCCAGCAGTGAAGACGAAGACTCCTCCTACGAGCAGTACTTC.

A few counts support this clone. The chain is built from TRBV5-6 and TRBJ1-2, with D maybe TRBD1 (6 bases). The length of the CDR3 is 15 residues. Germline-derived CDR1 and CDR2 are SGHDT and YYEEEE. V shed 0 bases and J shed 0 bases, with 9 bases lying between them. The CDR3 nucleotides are TGTGCCAGCAGCTTGGGGACAGCCCCTAACTATGGCTACACCTTC. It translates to CASSLGTAPNYGYTF.